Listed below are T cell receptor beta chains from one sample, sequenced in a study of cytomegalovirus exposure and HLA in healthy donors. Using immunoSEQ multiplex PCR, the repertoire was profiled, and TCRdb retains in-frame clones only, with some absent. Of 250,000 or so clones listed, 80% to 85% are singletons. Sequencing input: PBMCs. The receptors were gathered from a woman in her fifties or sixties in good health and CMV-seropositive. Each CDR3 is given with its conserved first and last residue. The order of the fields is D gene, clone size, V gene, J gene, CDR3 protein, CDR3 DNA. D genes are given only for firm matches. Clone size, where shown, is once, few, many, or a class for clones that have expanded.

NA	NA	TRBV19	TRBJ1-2	CASSNRVGVKRRPVHGYTF	TGTGCCAGTAGTAACCGCGTAGGGGTTAAGAGACGGCCGGTCCATGGCTACACCTTC
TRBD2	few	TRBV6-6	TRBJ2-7	CASSLRTSGPSYEQYF	TGTGCCAGCAGTTTACGGACTAGCGGGCCCTCCTACGAGCAGTACTTC
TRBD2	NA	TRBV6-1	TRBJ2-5	CASRDLAGGWETQYF	TGTGCCAGCAGGGACCTAGCGGGAGGTTGGGAGACCCAGTACTTC
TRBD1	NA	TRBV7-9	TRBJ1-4	CASSLGQGGEKLFF	TGTGCCAGCAGCTTGGGACAGGGAGGAGAAAAACTGTTTTTT
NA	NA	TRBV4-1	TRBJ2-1	CASSQDGVGDGNEQFF	TGCGCCAGCAGCCAAGACGGAGTGGGAGACGGGAATGAGCAGTTCTTC
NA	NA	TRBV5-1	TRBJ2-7	CASSLGGLEQYF	TGCGCCAGCAGCTTGGGAGGGCTCGAGCAGTACTTC
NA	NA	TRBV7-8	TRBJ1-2	CASSLGGPTNYGYTF	TGTGCCAGCAGCTTAGGCGGGCCTACTAACTATGGCTACACCTTC
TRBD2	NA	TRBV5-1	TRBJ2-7	CASSPGTSGRRRKYF	TGCGCCAGCAGCCCAGGGACTAGCGGGAGGAGGAGAAAGTACTTC
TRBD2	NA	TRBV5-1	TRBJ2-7	CASSSAGGNYEQYF	TGCGCCAGCAGCTCTGCGGGAGGTAACTACGAGCAGTACTTC
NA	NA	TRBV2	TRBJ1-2	CASSEAGVGGYTF	TGTGCCAGCAGTGAAGCCGGGGTCGGAGGCTACACCTTC
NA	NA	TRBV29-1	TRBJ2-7	CSVARGISYEQYF	TGCAGCGTTGCACGCGGGATTTCCTACGAGCAGTACTTC
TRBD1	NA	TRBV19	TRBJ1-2	CASSMDRGYYGYTF	TGTGCCAGTAGTATGGACAGGGGGTACTATGGCTACACCTTC
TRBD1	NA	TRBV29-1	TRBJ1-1	CRPRGPTEAFF	TGCAGGCCAAGGGGGCCCACTGAAGCTTTCTTT
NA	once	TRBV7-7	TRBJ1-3	CASSRSPGNTIYF	TGTGCTAGCAGCCGCAGTCCGGGAAACACCATATATTTT
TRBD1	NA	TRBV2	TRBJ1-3	CASSEKRTGVGNTIYF	TGTGCCAGCAGTGAAAAGAGGACAGGGGTCGGAAACACCATATATTTT
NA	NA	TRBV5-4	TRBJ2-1	CASRNDRYNEQFF	TGTGCCAGCAGAAACGACAGGTACAATGAGCAGTTCTTC
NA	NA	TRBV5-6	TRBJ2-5	CASSLNPRTWGPQETQYF	TGTGCCAGCAGCTTAAATCCAAGAACGTGGGGGCCCCAAGAGACCCAGTACTTC
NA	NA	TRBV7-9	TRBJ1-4	CASSFGLRENEKLFF	TGTGCCAGCAGCTTTGGGCTCAGGGAAAATGAAAAACTGTTTTTT
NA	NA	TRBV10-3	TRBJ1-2	CAISDGGEGYGYTF	TGTGCCATCAGTGATGGAGGGGAGGGCTATGGCTACACCTTC
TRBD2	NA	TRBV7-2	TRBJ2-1	CASSLLAGGNNEQFF	TGTGCCAGCAGCTTACTAGCGGGAGGGAACAATGAGCAGTTCTTC
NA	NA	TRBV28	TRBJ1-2	CASSLQGPYGYTF	TGTGCCAGCAGTTTACAGGGTCCCTATGGCTACACCTTC
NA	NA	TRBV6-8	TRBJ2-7	CASTLNPLDEQYF	TGTGCCAGCACCCTAAACCCTCTGGACGAGCAGTACTTC
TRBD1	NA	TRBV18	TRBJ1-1	CASSPPKGANTEAFF	TGTGCCAGCTCACCACCGAAGGGGGCGAACACTGAAGCTTTCTTT
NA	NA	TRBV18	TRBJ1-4	CASSPPWPANEKLFF	TGTGCCAGCTCACCACCGTGGCCCGCTAATGAAAAACTGTTTTTT
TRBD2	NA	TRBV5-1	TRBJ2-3	CASSTGRLASTDTQYF	TGCGCCAGCTCCACTGGTAGACTAGCGAGCACAGATACGCAGTATTTT
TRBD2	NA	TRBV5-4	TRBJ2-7	CASSRTSGAASYEQYF	TGTGCCAGCAGCCGGACTAGCGGGGCCGCCTCCTACGAGCAGTACTTC
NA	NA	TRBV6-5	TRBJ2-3	CASKTSTDTQYF	TGTGCCAGCAAAACTAGCACAGATACGCAGTATTTT
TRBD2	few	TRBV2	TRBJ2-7	CASRQGLASDEQYF	TGTGCCAGCAGACAGGGACTAGCATCGGACGAGCAGTACTTC
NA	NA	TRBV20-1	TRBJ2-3	CSAPSRETQYF	TGCAGTGCCCCCTCCCGGGAAACGCAGTATTTT
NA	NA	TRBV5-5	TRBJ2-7	CASSLVGGREQYF	TGTGCCAGCAGCTTGGTAGGAGGTCGCGAGCAGTACTTC
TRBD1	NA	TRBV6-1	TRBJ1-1	CASTRWDSEAFF	TGTGCCAGCACCCGATGGGACAGTGAAGCTTTCTTT
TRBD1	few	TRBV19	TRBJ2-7	CASSASDRPPYEQYF	TGTGCCAGTAGTGCTTCGGACAGGCCGCCGTACGAGCAGTACTTC
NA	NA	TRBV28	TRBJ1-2	CASSPGTTNYGYTF	TGTGCCAGCAGTCCCGGGACAACTAACTATGGCTACACCTTC
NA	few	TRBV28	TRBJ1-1	CATLGAGRGDTEAFF	TGTGCCACCTTGGGGGCAGGGCGGGGGGACACTGAAGCTTTCTTT
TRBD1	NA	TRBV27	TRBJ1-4	CASSFQGANEKLFF	TGTGCCAGCAGTTTCCAGGGGGCTAATGAAAAACTGTTTTTT
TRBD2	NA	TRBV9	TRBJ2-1	CASSVWGTTYNEQFF	TGTGCCAGCAGCGTATGGGGGACTACCTACAATGAGCAGTTCTTC
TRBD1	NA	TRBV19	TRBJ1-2	CASRDRAGYGYTF	TGTGCCAGTAGAGACAGGGCCGGGTACGGCTACACCTTC
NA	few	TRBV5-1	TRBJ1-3	CASRTSGTGNTIYF	TGCGCCAGCCGGACCTCAGGGACTGGAAACACCATATATTTT
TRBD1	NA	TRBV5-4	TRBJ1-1	CASSLDPTGVPIEAFF	TGTGCCAGCAGCTTGGATCCAACAGGGGTACCAATTGAAGCTTTCTTT
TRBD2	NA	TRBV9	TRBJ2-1	CASSVVVSGGYNEQFF	TGTGCCAGCAGCGTAGTGGTTAGCGGGGGCTACAATGAGCAGTTCTTC
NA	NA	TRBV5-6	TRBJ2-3	CASSFWLGLFSSSTDTQYF	TGTGCCAGCAGCTTTTGGCTCGGCTTGTTCTCTAGCAGCACAGATACGCAGTATTTT
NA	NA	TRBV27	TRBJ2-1	CASRPLTGSSYNEQFF	TGTGCCAGCAGGCCCCTGACTGGGAGCTCCTACAATGAGCAGTTCTTC
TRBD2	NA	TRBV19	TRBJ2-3	CASSSAGGADTQYF	TGTGCCAGTAGTTCCGCGGGAGGCGCAGATACGCAGTATTTT
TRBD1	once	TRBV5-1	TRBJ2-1	CASSLSGTANNEQFF	TGCGCCAGCAGCCTCTCCGGGACAGCCAACAATGAGCAGTTCTTC
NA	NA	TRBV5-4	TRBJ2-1	CASSYDTAYNEQFF	TGTGCCAGCAGCTACGACACGGCCTACAATGAGCAGTTCTTC
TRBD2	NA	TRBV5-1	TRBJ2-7	CASSLGTTTYEQYF	TGCGCCAGCAGCTTAGGGACTACTACCTACGAGCAGTACTTC
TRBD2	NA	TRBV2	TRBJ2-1	CASRRTSGTYNEQFF	TGTGCCAGCAGAAGGACTAGCGGGACCTACAATGAGCAGTTCTTC
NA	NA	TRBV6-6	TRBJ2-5	CASRKLVAQETQYF	TGTGCCAGCAGAAAGTTGGTGGCCCAAGAGACCCAGTACTTC
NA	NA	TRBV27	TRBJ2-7	CASSGSQGPKLYEQYF	TGTGCCAGCAGTGGCTCACAGGGTCCTAAGCTTTACGAGCAGTACTTC
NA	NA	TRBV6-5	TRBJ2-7	CASSSGVAVSYEQYF	TGTGCCAGCAGTTCGGGGGTAGCGGTCTCCTACGAGCAGTACTTC
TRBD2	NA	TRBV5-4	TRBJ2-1	CASSYNSGRGSYNEQFF	TGTGCCAGCAGCTATAATAGCGGGAGAGGCTCCTACAATGAGCAGTTCTTC
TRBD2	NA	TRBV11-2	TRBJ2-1	CASSPGRAFDNEQFF	TGTGCCAGCAGCCCGGGGAGGGCCTTCGATAATGAGCAGTTCTTC
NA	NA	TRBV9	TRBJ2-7	CASSATGRSNEQYF	TGTGCCAGCAGCGCAACAGGGCGTTCCAACGAGCAGTACTTC